One sample yielded the 26 T cell receptor beta chains listed below, sequenced in a study of blood T cell repertoires in COVID-19. Assay used: immunoSEQ multiplex PCR; TCRdb lists only in-frame clones, some missing. The sample shows nearly 250,000 clones, approximately 84% of them seen only once. Specimen: peripheral blood. The receptors shown here come from a woman aged 80 or over with acute or convalescent COVID-19.

In nucleotides, the CDR3 is TGCGCCAGCAGGCAGACTAGCGGGCCCCCCTACAATGAGCAGTTCTTC. It codes for CASRQTSGPPYNEQFF. This sequence joins TRBV5-1 and TRBJ2-1, with TRBD2 identical over 10 bases. Trimming took 5 bases from V and 2 from J; bases not matched to a gene: 7. Germline CDR1 and CDR2: SGHRS and YFSETQ. This CDR3 region has 16 residues.

Many counts were recorded for this clone. CDR3 in DNA: TGTGCCAGCACTCGAGGTCCTAACTATGGCTACACCTTC. The encoded protein is CASTRGPNYGYTF. This sequence joins TRBV28 and TRBJ1-2; D unresolved. Looked up from germline, CDR1 is MDHEN and CDR2 is SYDVKM. Trimming stripped 7 bases from V and 0 bases from J, with 9 bases between. The CDR3 loop spans 13 amino acids.

This sequence joins TRBV5-1 and TRBJ2-5, with TRBD1 as a possible D gene (5 bases). The CDR3 spans 14 residues. Germline V gene sequence: CDR1 SGHRS, CDR2 YFSETQ. The V end was cut by 4 bases, the J end by 5 bases, with 15 bases between. CDR3 protein: CASSLVGATETQYF. The CDR3 nucleotides are TGCGCCAGCAGCCTGGTAGGGGCTACGGAGACCCAGTACTTC.

This clone appeared once. V gene TRBV6-5 combines with J gene TRBJ1-4; TRBD1 matches 7 bases. Germline loops: CDR1 MNHEY, CDR2 SVGAGI. This CDR3 comprises 14 residues. The V segment lost 11 bases and the J segment 6 bases; nucleotides outside the gene matches: 12. The CDR3 region has the DNA TGTGCCTGCTTGGTTGTCGACAGGGATGAAAAACTGTTTTTT. Its translation: CACLVVDRDEKLFF.

The chain combines TRBV15 with TRBJ2-1, with 11 bases that match TRBD2. Per germline, CDR1 LNHNV and CDR2 YYDKDF (reference sequence). The CDR3 runs to 15 residues. J lost 12 bases, V lost 3 bases, and 10 bases had no gene match. The CDR3 DNA is TGTGCCACCAGCAGTCCGGGACTAGCGGATACCACGCAGTTCTTC. It specifies CATSSPGLADTTQFF.

Remarks on this clone: Other DNA sequences in the sample encode the same CDR3. The chain has TRBV5-1 and TRBJ2-5; D is unresolved. The CDR3 is 11 amino acids. Trimming removed 3 bases at V and 2 bases at J, with 2 bases between. Germline V gene data show CDR1 as SGHRS and CDR2 as YFSETQ. CDR3 protein: CASSSQETQYF. The CDR3 coding sequence is TGCGCCAGCAGCTCGCAAGAGACCCAGTACTTC.

V gene TRBV2 combines with J gene TRBJ1-3, with a possible D match to TRBD1 (6 bases). Per the germline V gene, CDR1 is SNHLY and CDR2 is FYNNEI. This CDR3 is 16 amino acids long. V gave up 7 bases and J gave up 0 bases, with 16 bases separating them. This CDR3 reads CASTLTGKGSGNTIYF. Written as DNA, the CDR3 is TGTGCCAGCACCCTAACAGGGAAAGGCTCTGGAAACACCATATATTTT.

On this clone itself: A read error may produce the germline difference seen at one junction end. V and J are TRBV5-4 and TRBJ2-6; possibly TRBD1 for D (7 bases). CDR1 and CDR2 from the germline V gene are SGHNT and YYREEE (reference sequence). The CDR3 totals 17 residues. CDR3 region: CASSRSGGGPGANVPTF. The CDR3 region has the DNA TGTGCCAGCAGCCGCTCAGGAGGGGGCCCTGGGGCCAACGTCCCGACTTTC.

CDR3 sequence: CASSQARDRNTEAFF. The CDR3 DNA sequence: TGTGCCAGCAGCCAGGCCCGGGACAGGAACACTGAAGCTTTCTTT. The gene calls are TRBV14 and TRBJ1-1; 7 bases map to TRBD1. This CDR3 contains 15 residues. V lost 3 bases to trimming and J lost 1 base; unmatched junction nucleotides: 5. Germline V CDR1 and CDR2: SGHDN, FVKESK. The full variable domain, with the rest looked up from reference TRBV14 and TRBJ1-1, is EAGVTQFPSHSVIEKGQTVTLRCDPISGHDNLYWYRRVMGKEIKFLLHFVKESKQDESGMPNNRFLAERTGGTYSTLKVQPAELEDSGVYFCASSQARDRNTEAFFGQGTRLTVV.

The chain employs TRBV4-3 and TRBJ1-2; TRBD1 matches at 7 bases. The CDR3 contains 15 residues. Germline CDR1 is LGHNA and CDR2 is YSLEER. The J segment lost 6 bases and the V segment lost 0 bases, leaving 7 bases of the junction unmatched. CDR3 amino acids: CASSQDLRGGDGYTF. CDR3 nucleotide sequence: TGCGCCAGCAGCCAAGATTTGCGAGGGGGCGATGGCTACACCTTC.

The V call is TRBV6-5, the J call TRBJ1-4; 10 bases align to TRBD1. Germline assignment: CDR1 MNHEY and CDR2 SVGAGI. V trimming: 4 bases; J trimming: 6 bases; junction bases outside the gene matches: 2. The CDR3 contains 14 residues. The CDR3 DNA is TGTGCCAGCAGTTCGGGACAGGGGTATGAAAAACTGTTTTTT. This sequence encodes CASSSGQGYEKLFF.

The chain employs TRBV6-6 and TRBJ2-3, with 11 bases identical to TRBD2. V lost 10 bases, J lost 6 bases, and 6 bases stayed unmatched. Germline assignment: CDR1 MNHNY and CDR2 SVGAGI (reference sequence). CDR3 length: 13 amino acids. The DNA of the CDR3 is TGTGCCACCCGACTAGCGGGGCACGATACGCAGTATTTT. It translates to CATRLAGHDTQYF.

The genes are TRBV7-9 and TRBJ1-1; D is uncertain. The CDR3 is 14 amino acids. Germline CDR1 is SEHNR and CDR2 is FQNEAQ (reference sequence). Trimming stripped 5 bases from V and 0 bases from J, with 10 bases between. The CDR3 protein is CASSQTTMNTEAFF. DNA for the CDR3: TGTGCCAGCAGCCAGACTACCATGAACACTGAAGCTTTCTTT.

The chain is built from TRBV7-3 and TRBJ2-2; 11 bases agree with TRBD2. Germline lookup yields CDR1 SGHTA and CDR2 FQGTGA. CDR3 length equals 15 residues. With V trimmed by 2 bases and J by 5 bases, 1 base remained unmatched. The CDR3 DNA follows: TGTGCCAGCAGCTTAGGGACTAGCGGAACCGGGGAGCTGTTTTTT. Translated, it gives CASSLGTSGTGELFF.

This chain connects TRBV6-5 to TRBJ1-2, with 7 nucleotides matching TRBD1. There are 15 residues in the CDR3. Germline assignment: CDR1 MNHEY and CDR2 SVGAGI. V lost 4 bases, J lost 4 bases, and 9 bases stayed unmatched. Here the CDR3 reads CASSSGPQGGYGYTF. In DNA form, the CDR3 reads TGTGCCAGCAGTTCCGGTCCTCAGGGGGGCTATGGCTACACCTTC.

The chain couples TRBV6-5 to TRBJ1-1; D ambiguous. This CDR3 region has 15 residues. Trimming shortened V by 8 bases and J by 1 base, and 17 bases separated the two germline ends. In germline, CDR1 is MNHEY, CDR2 SVGAGI. DNA of the CDR3: TGTGCCAGCGGGTTACAGAACTTTCCGAACACTGAAGCTTTCTTT. This sequence encodes CASGLQNFPNTEAFF.

The chain combines TRBV6-2 or TRBV6-3 with TRBJ2-5; D is possibly TRBD1 (5 bases). Trimming took off 2 bases at V and 5 bases at J, with 21 bases between the two ends. CDR1 MNHEY and CDR2 SVGEGT come from the germline V gene. The CDR3 spans 17 residues. CDR3 amino acids: CASSYPPGRVVRETQYF. CDR3 nucleotide sequence: TGTGCCAGCAGTTACCCCCCGGGCAGGGTGGTTCGGGAGACCCAGTACTTC.

The V call is TRBV19, the J call TRBJ2-3, with TRBD1 matching 7 bases. The CDR3 extends over 14 amino acids. The V gene end was trimmed by 5 bases and the J gene end by 4 bases; junction bases not matched to a gene: 6. CDR1 LNHDA and CDR2 SQIVND come from the germline V gene (reference sequence). The DNA for the CDR3 is TGTGCCAGTAGTCGACAGGGTACCGCAGATACGCAGTATTTT. Translating gives CASSRQGTADTQYF.

The chain couples TRBV13 to TRBJ2-1; tentative D call: TRBD1 (5 bases). The CDR3 has 15 residues. Germline-derived CDR1 and CDR2 are PRHDT and FYEKMQ (reference sequence). V was shortened by 0 bases and J by 1 base, with 7 bases between the two germline ends. The DNA of the CDR3 is TGTGCCAGCAGCTTAGGGACAGATTCCTACAATGAGCAGTTCTTC. Translation gives CASSLGTDSYNEQFF.

This clone turned up a few times. The chain employs TRBV5-6 and TRBJ1-6; weak D call: TRBD1 (6 bases). The CDR3 sequence is 14 residues long. With 1 base removed from V and 7 bases from J, the gap between germline ends came to 9 bases. Germline V gene data show CDR1 as SGHDT and CDR2 as YYEEEE. The CDR3 DNA follows: TGTGCCAGCAGCTTGCGACAGGCCAATTCACCCCTCCACTTT. It is translated as CASSLRQANSPLHF.

The sample holds a few counts of this clone. The rearrangement joins TRBV5-6 to TRBJ1-2, with unresolved D. V was shortened by 6 bases and J by 4 bases, with 13 bases between the two germline ends. The germline V gene has CDR1 SGHDT and CDR2 YYEEEE. The length of the CDR3 is 13 residues. The DNA of the CDR3 is TGTGCCAGCACCTTAGGACTGTCCTATGGCTACACCTTC. Its protein is CASTLGLSYGYTF.

This chain uses TRBV12-5 with TRBJ1-1; TRBD1 matches at 7 bases. The CDR3 length is 15 residues. Germline V lookup: CDR1 LGHNT, CDR2 FRNRAP. V lost 1 base and J lost 9; bases outside the gene matches: 11. The CDR3: CASGLGGRTGEKAFF. The CDR3 bases are TGTGCTAGTGGTTTGGGGGGCAGAACAGGGGAAAAAGCTTTCTTT.

The V call is TRBV7-9, the J call TRBJ1-1, with D perhaps matching TRBD1 (6 bases). V lost 3 bases to trimming and J lost 11 bases, with 13 bases between them. CDR1 and CDR2 from the germline V gene are SEHNR and FQNEAQ (reference sequence). CDR3 length: 12 residues. The CDR3: CASSFVQGMAFF. The CDR3 DNA reads as TGTGCCAGCAGCTTTGTACAGGGTATGGCTTTCTTT. Based on the CDR3 plus reference TRBV7-9 and TRBJ1-1, the full variable domain is DTGVSQNPRHKITKRGQNVTFRCDPISEHNRLYWYRQTLGQGPEFLTYFQNEAQLEKSRLLSDRFSAERPKGSFSTLEIQRTEQGDSAMYLCASSFVQGMAFFGQGTRLTVV.

As regards this clone: Its ends do not fully match the called genes, so a read error is possible. The rearrangement uses TRBV7-2 and TRBJ2-1; D unclear. CDR1 SGHTA and CDR2 FQGNSA come from the germline V gene. This CDR3 contains 11 residues. CDR3: CASSLGSPQFF. The DNA of the CDR3 is TGTGCCAGCAGTTTAGGTAGTCCGCAGTTCTTC.

This clone was counted only a few times. J is TRBJ2-1 and V is TRBV7-9; a possible D gene is TRBD2 (5 bases). Trimming took off 2 bases at V and 9 bases at J, with 11 bases between the two ends. Per germline, CDR1 SEHNR and CDR2 FQNEAQ (reference sequence). There are 13 residues in the CDR3. The CDR3 DNA reads as TGTGCCAGCAGCTTAATGCTAGCTAGTGAGCAGTTCTTC. It encodes CASSLMLASEQFF.

The V call is TRBV28, the J call TRBJ2-1, with 11 positions matching TRBD2. V gave up 3 bases and J gave up 15 bases; unmatched junction bases: 10. The CDR3 covers 14 residues. Germline values: CDR1 MDHEN, CDR2 SYDVKM. The CDR3 sequence is CASSLTSGALGWFF. The CDR3, as DNA: TGTGCCAGCAGTTTGACTAGCGGGGCCCTTGGATGGTTCTTC.